This TCR beta chain was identified in a study of T cells after yellow fever vaccination. By 5'RACE template switching, TCR cDNA was produced, with a universal primer site and UMIs added in the process. TCRdb re-called the 5' RACE reads through MiXCR, storing one row per CDR3 protein. The sample yields 400,000 or so distinct CDR3 sequences, around 20% seen once. Study conclusions and caveats: Abundant clonotypes from the bulk population could contaminate FACS-sorted repertoires.

Per germline, CDR1 SGHRS and CDR2 YFSETQ. The germline V and J ends were trimmed by 1 base and 4 bases, with 14 bases remaining between them. The CDR3 loop spans 15 amino acids. Remarks on this clonotype: Its antigen is not known.

The clonotype originates from a man aged 18 to 30 who received the YFV17D yellow fever vaccine. Sequenced material: PBMCs, taken before the yellow fever booster vaccination. This chain uses TRBV5-1 with TRBJ2-5; D perhaps matches TRBD1 (6 bases). The CDR3 DNA follows: TGCGCCAGCAGCTTGACAGGGTCCTCGCCAGAGACCCAGTACTTC. Encoded protein: CASSLTGSSPETQYF.